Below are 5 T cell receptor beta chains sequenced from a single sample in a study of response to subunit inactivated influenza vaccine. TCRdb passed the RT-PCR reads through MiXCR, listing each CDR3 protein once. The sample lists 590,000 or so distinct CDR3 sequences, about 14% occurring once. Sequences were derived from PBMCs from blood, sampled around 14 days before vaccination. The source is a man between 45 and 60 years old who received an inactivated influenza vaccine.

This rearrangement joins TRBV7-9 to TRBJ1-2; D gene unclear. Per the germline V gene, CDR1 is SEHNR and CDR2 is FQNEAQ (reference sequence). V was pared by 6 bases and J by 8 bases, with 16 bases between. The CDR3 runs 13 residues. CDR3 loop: CASRGRGPRGYTF. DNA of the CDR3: TGTGCCAGCAGAGGCCGGGGTCCAAGGGGCTACACCTTC.

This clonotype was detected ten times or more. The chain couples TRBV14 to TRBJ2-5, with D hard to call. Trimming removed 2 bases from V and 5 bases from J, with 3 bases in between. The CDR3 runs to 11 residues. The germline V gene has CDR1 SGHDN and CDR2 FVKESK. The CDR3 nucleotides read TGTGCCAGCAGCCAATATGAGACCCAGTACTTC. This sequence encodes CASSQYETQYF.

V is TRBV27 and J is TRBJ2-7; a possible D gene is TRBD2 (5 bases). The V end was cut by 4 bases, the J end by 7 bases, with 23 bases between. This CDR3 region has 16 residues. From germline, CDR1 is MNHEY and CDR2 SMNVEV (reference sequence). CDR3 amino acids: CASSWASGIRTGEQYF. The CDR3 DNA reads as TGTGCCAGCAGTTGGGCCTCCGGGATCCGAACGGGAGAGCAGTACTTC.

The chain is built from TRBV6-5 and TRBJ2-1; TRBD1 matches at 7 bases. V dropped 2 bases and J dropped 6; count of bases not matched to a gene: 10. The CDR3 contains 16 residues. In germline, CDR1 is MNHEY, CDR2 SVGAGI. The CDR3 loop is CASSYNGQVISNEQFF. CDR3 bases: TGTGCCAGCAGTTACAACGGACAGGTGATCTCCAATGAGCAGTTCTTC.

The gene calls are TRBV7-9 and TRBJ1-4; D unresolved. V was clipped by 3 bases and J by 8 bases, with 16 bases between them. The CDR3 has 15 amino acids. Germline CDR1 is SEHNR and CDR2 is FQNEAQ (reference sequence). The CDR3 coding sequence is TGTGCCAGCAGCTTCCGGACGGATGGGCAGGAAAAACTGTTTTTT. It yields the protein CASSFRTDGQEKLFF.